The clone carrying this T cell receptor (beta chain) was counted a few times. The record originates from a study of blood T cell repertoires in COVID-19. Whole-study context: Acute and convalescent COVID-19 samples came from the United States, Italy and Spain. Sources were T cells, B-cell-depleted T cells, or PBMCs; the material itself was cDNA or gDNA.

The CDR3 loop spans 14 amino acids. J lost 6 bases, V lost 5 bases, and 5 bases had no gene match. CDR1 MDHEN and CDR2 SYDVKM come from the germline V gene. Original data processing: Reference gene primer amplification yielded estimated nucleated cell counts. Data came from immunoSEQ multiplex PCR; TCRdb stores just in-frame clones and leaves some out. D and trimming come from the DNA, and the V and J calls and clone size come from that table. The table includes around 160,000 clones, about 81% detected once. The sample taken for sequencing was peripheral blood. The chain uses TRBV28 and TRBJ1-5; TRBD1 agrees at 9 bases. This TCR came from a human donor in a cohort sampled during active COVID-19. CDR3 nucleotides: TGTGCCAGCAGTCACAACAGGGGGCTTCAGCCCCAGCATTTT. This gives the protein CASSHNRGLQPQHF.